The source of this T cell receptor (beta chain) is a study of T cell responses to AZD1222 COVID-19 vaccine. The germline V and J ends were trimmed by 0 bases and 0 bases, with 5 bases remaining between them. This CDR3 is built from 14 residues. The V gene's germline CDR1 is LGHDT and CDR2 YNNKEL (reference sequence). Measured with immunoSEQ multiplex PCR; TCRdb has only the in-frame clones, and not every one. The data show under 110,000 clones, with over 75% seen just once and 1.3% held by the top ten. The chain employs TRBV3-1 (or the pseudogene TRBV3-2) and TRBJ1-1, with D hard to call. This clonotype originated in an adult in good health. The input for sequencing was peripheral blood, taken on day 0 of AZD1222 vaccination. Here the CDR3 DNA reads TGTGCCAGCAGCCAAGATGACCTGAACACTGAAGCTTTCTTT. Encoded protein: CASSQDDLNTEAFF.